Listed here are 13 T cell receptor beta chains from one sample, sequenced in a study of cytotoxic CD8 clonotypes in ibrutinib-treated CLL. Data came from immunoSEQ multiplex PCR; TCRdb stores just in-frame clones and leaves some out. The sample lists around 76,000 clones; approximately 87% were seen once. The sample here was PBMCs, taken after 24 months of ibrutinib treatment. These receptor sequences come from a human donor with chronic lymphocytic leukemia.

Written as DNA, the CDR3 is TGTGCCAGCAGCCAAGTTGGAGACGGACTGGTCCCTGGAAACACCATATATTTT. Residues: CASSQVGDGLVPGNTIYF. The genes are TRBV4-2 and TRBJ1-3; no clear D gene. Trimming removed 1 base from V and 2 bases from J, with 18 bases in between. Germline CDR1 and CDR2: LGHNA and YNFKEQ. There are 18 residues in the CDR3.

CDR3 in DNA: TGTGCCAGCAGCCCTACTGACCGGGAGACCCAGTACTTC. Translation: CASSPTDRETQYF. The chain is built from TRBV7-3 and TRBJ2-5; D remains unclear. The ends were cut back, 5 bases at V and 5 bases at J, with 12 bases in the middle. Germline V CDR1 and CDR2: SGHTA, FQGTGA. The CDR3 sequence is 13 residues long.

V usage is TRBV28 and J usage is TRBJ2-2; D might be TRBD2 (6 bases). CDR3 length equals 15 residues. V dropped 7 bases and J dropped 0 bases, with 12 bases sitting between them. The germline V gene encodes CDR1 MDHEN and CDR2 SYDVKM. DNA of the CDR3: TGTGCCAGCACGGCCGGGACTTCGAACACCGGGGAGCTGTTTTTT. The encoded protein is CASTAGTSNTGELFF. Drawing the rest from reference TRBV28 and TRBJ2-2, the complete variable domain is DVKVTQSSRYLVKRTGEKVFLECVQDMDHENMFWYRQDPGLGLRLIYFSYDVKMKEKGDIPEGYSVSREKKERFSLILESASTNQTSMYLCASTAGTSNTGELFFGEGSRLTVL.

J is TRBJ1-3 and V is TRBV28; D might be TRBD1 (6 bases). Germline lookup yields CDR1 MDHEN and CDR2 SYDVKM. The germline V and J ends were trimmed by 11 bases and 2 bases, with 16 bases remaining between them. The CDR3 sequence is 14 residues long. This chain's CDR3 is CASRGGMAGNTIYF. CDR3 bases: TGTGCCTCGCGAGGGGGTATGGCTGGAAACACCATATATTTT.

The chain uses TRBV6-5 and TRBJ2-7; 7 nucleotides align to TRBD1. J gave up 6 bases and V 4 bases, and 12 bases lay outside the gene matches. Germline V lookup: CDR1 MNHEY, CDR2 SVGAGI. CDR3 length: 15 residues. CDR3 region: CASSLTGESGGEQYF. CDR3 coding DNA: TGTGCCAGCAGTTTAACAGGGGAGTCGGGTGGCGAGCAGTACTTC.

The genes are TRBV6-5 and TRBJ1-5; D is perhaps TRBD1 (6 bases). V gave up 6 bases and J gave up 6 bases, with 18 bases separating them. Germline assignment: CDR1 MNHEY and CDR2 SVGAGI. There are 15 residues in the CDR3. CDR3 DNA sequence: TGTGCCAGCAGACAAGACAGTTCCAGGGGTCAGCCCCAGCATTTT. This gives the protein CASRQDSSRGQPQHF.

The chain couples TRBV29-1 to TRBJ2-7, with D possibly being TRBD2 (6 bases). The CDR3 sequence is 17 residues long. The germline CDR1 and CDR2 sequences are SQVTM and ANQGSEA. V shed 1 base and J shed 2 bases, with 21 bases lying between them. The CDR3 coding sequence is TGCAGCGTTGAAGGGGTCGTAAGCGGGCTACGAGCCTACGAGCAGTACTTC. This translates into CSVEGVVSGLRAYEQYF.

The chain is built from TRBV12-2 and TRBJ2-1; TRBD2 was called by the table and not checked on the DNA. TRBV12-2 is annotated as a pseudogene. The CDR3 has 16 amino acids. The CDR3 spells CASRLVPPSSYNEQFF. The CDR3 bases are TGTGCAAGTCGCCTAGTACCACCTAGCTCCTACAATGAGCAGTTCTTC.

This chain joins TRBV29-1 and TRBJ2-3, with 11 bases matching TRBD1. The CDR3 is made up of 15 amino acids. Germline V gene sequence: CDR1 SQVTM, CDR2 ANQGSEA. Trimming cost V 4 bases and J 0 bases; bases outside gene matches: 3. CDR3 nucleotide sequence: TGCAGCGTTGTGGGGGACAGGGGGAGCACAGATACGCAGTATTTT. This translates into CSVVGDRGSTDTQYF.

The rearrangement uses TRBV2 and TRBJ2-5; 7 bases align to TRBD1. This CDR3 has 13 amino acids. Germline V gives CDR1 SNHLY, CDR2 FYNNEI. V gave up 5 bases and J gave up 5 bases; unmatched junction bases: 5. The CDR3: CASSQQGPETQYF. The CDR3 DNA sequence: TGTGCCAGCAGTCAACAGGGGCCGGAGACCCAGTACTTC.

The chain is built from TRBV15 and TRBJ1-5; TRBD1 agrees at 10 bases. CDR3 length: 21 residues. Trimming took 0 bases from V and 2 from J; bases not matched to a gene: 16. Looked up from germline, CDR1 is LNHNV and CDR2 is YYDKDF (reference sequence). The CDR3 here is CATSRDYVPGQGRVGNQPQHF. CDR3 sequence (DNA): TGTGCCACCAGCAGAGACTATGTCCCGGGACAGGGGCGAGTGGGCAATCAGCCCCAGCATTTT.

V usage is TRBV6-5 and J usage is TRBJ2-2; tentative D call: TRBD1 (6 bases). The CDR3 has 15 amino acids. In germline, CDR1 is MNHEY, CDR2 SVGAGI. V lost 2 bases and J 5 bases, leaving 12 bases between the germline ends. CDR3: CASSYTWGQTGELFF. The CDR3 region has the DNA TGTGCCAGCAGTTACACCTGGGGGCAGACCGGGGAGCTGTTTTTT.

This clone was counted only a few times. The chain combines TRBV2 with TRBJ2-7, with TRBD2 as a possible D gene (6 bases). This CDR3 is 11 amino acids long. Germline V gene sequence: CDR1 SNHLY, CDR2 FYNNEI. Here the CDR3 reads CATQRVGEQYF. The CDR3 DNA sequence: TGTGCAACGCAGCGGGTTGGAGAGCAGTACTTC.